The 29 T cell receptor beta chains below all came from one sample that was sequenced in a study of OX40 agonist ivuxolimab in advanced cancers. Assay: immunoSEQ multiplex PCR; the TCRdb copy retains only in-frame clones and omits some. Here the sample spans fewer than 95,000 clones, roughly four fifths being singletons. The specimen was CD4+ or CD8+ T cells sorted from blood, collected in a trial of the OX40 agonist ivuxolimab. Source of these receptors: an adult with an advanced solid tumor such as melanoma, head and neck, liver or kidney cancer.

J is TRBJ2-1 and V is TRBV5-1; 13 bases are a match to TRBD2. Germline CDR1 reads SGHRS; CDR2 reads YFSETQ. This CDR3 region has 15 residues. The V gene end was trimmed by 4 bases and the J gene end by 8 bases; junction bases not matched to a gene: 6. As DNA, the CDR3 is TGCGCCAGCAGCACCGGGACTAGCGGGAATTATGAGCAGTTCTTC. This codes for CASSTGTSGNYEQFF.

J is TRBJ1-2 and V is TRBV7-9; tentatively, D is TRBD1 (5 bases). Germline CDR1 reads SEHNR; CDR2 reads FQNEAQ (reference sequence). Trimming took 1 base from V and 8 from J, leaving 8 bases between them. The CDR3 runs 12 residues. Written as DNA, the CDR3 is TGTGCCAGCAGCTTAGGCCAGGGAGGCTACACCTTC. As protein: CASSLGQGGYTF.

V is TRBV5-1 and J is TRBJ1-1; D remains ambiguous. CDR1 and CDR2 (germline): SGHRS, YFSETQ. The CDR3 length is 14 residues. V was pared by 4 bases and J by 1 base, with 11 bases between. The CDR3: CASSEGPSNTEAFF. The CDR3 DNA follows: TGCGCCAGCAGCGAGGGCCCTTCGAACACTGAAGCTTTCTTT.

The CDR3 nucleotides are TGCGCCAGCAGCCGAGGACAGGGGTACACCGGGGAGCTGTTTTTT. Amino acid sequence: CASSRGQGYTGELFF. The J gene is TRBJ2-2, the V gene TRBV4-1; 9 bases match TRBD1. The ends lost 4 bases at V and 3 bases at J; junction bases unmatched: 3. The CDR3 runs to 15 residues. Per germline, CDR1 MGHRA and CDR2 YSYEKL.

V is TRBV7-2 and J is TRBJ1-4; no reliable D call. This CDR3 spans 17 amino acids. Trimming pared 2 bases from V and 5 bases from J, leaving 18 bases between. Germline CDR1 and CDR2: SGHTA and FQGNSA. The CDR3 DNA reads TGTGCCAGCAGCTTACTGGCGGGCCTTTACTCGAATGAAAAACTGTTTTTT. It encodes CASSLLAGLYSNEKLFF. The variable domain in full, completed from reference TRBV7-2 and TRBJ1-4, reads GAGVSQSPSNKVTEKGKDVELRCDPISGHTALYWYRQSLGQGLEFLIYFQGNSAPDKSGLPSDRFSAERTGGSVSTLTIQRTQQEDSAVYLCASSLLAGLYSNEKLFFGSGTQLSVL.

The chain carries TRBV28 and TRBJ1-1; 7 nucleotides line up with TRBD1. The CDR3 spans 14 residues. The germline CDR1 and CDR2 sequences are MDHEN and SYDVKM. V gave up 6 bases and J gave up 11 bases; unmatched junction bases: 15. The CDR3 DNA follows: TGTGCCAGCAGCCAGAACGCAATGACAGGGTCGGCTTTCTTT. This translates into CASSQNAMTGSAFF.

The chain recombines TRBV5-4 with TRBJ2-2; tentatively, D is TRBD1 or TRBD2 (6 bases each). This CDR3 region has 13 residues. V lost 9 bases to trimming and J lost 2 bases, with 11 bases between them. Germline values: CDR1 SGHNT, CDR2 YYREEE (reference sequence). CDR3 region: CATGARNTGELFF. The CDR3 region has the DNA TGTGCCACGGGGGCTAGAAACACCGGGGAGCTGTTTTTT.

The chain has TRBV4-3 and TRBJ2-7; D not resolved. Trimming stripped 1 base from V and 5 bases from J, with 15 bases between. This CDR3 comprises 15 residues. The V gene's germline CDR1 is LGHNA and CDR2 YSLEER. CDR3 nucleotide sequence: TGCGCCAGCAGCCAAGTAGGCACCGTAGGCCACGAGCAGTACTTC. This translates into CASSQVGTVGHEQYF.

The chain joins TRBV7-2 to TRBJ1-1, with D possibly TRBD1 on 5 matching bases. CDR1 and CDR2 (germline): SGHTA, FQGNSA. Trimming removed 6 bases at V and 8 bases at J, with 19 bases between. The CDR3 has 14 residues. The CDR3 loop reads CASSLTVTGLEAFF. CDR3 coding DNA: TGTGCCAGCAGTCTGACAGTTACTGGCCTGGAAGCTTTCTTT.

The rearrangement joins TRBV5-1 to TRBJ1-1; D gene unclear. This CDR3 spans 11 amino acids. CDR1 is SGHRS, CDR2 YFSETQ, per germline. The V gene lost 4 bases and the J gene lost 11 bases, with 12 bases spanning the gap. For the CDR3, the DNA is TGCGCCAGCAGCGGGCCCAAAGGGGCTTTCTTT. Protein sequence: CASSGPKGAFF.

The chain recombines TRBV5-8 with TRBJ2-7; 8 nucleotides match TRBD1. The CDR3 covers 13 residues. V was pared by 5 bases and J by 4 bases, with 5 bases of the junction left unmatched. Looked up from germline, CDR1 is SGHTS and CDR2 is YDEGEE. The CDR3 reads CASRRTGTYEQYF. The CDR3 bases are TGTGCCAGCAGGCGGACAGGGACTTACGAGCAGTACTTC.

This clone was picked up a small number of times. The rearrangement uses TRBV2 and TRBJ2-3, with 16 bases matching TRBD2. The germline gives CDR1 SNHLY, CDR2 FYNNEI. V lost 6 bases to trimming and J lost 5 bases; unmatched junction nucleotides: 8. This CDR3 contains 17 residues. The DNA for the CDR3 is TGTGCCAGCAGGGTCGGGACTAGCGGGAGGGCCCTAGATACGCAGTATTTT. This encodes CASRVGTSGRALDTQYF.

J is TRBJ1-4 and V is TRBV12-1; the table's D call TRBD1 went unverified against the DNA. TRBV12-1 is a pseudogene. This CDR3 has 16 residues. The CDR3 reads CASSYIPGQFNEKLFF. CDR3 nucleotides: TGTGCCAGCAGCTACATCCCAGGACAGTTTAATGAAAAACTGTTTTTT.

The rearrangement joins TRBV5-1 to TRBJ2-5; perhaps TRBD1 as D (6 bases). Trimming removed 3 bases at V and 7 bases at J, with 16 bases between. This CDR3 region has 14 residues. Germline CDR1 and CDR2: SGHRS and YFSETQ. The CDR3: CASSSGTSWGTQYF. CDR3 bases: TGCGCCAGCAGCTCCGGGACATCTTGGGGGACCCAGTACTTC.

J is TRBJ1-1 and V is TRBV19; TRBD1 matches at 7 bases. CDR3 length equals 14 residues. V gave up 0 bases and J gave up 10 bases; unmatched junction bases: 8. Germline V gives CDR1 LNHDA, CDR2 SQIVND (reference sequence). As DNA, the CDR3 is TGTGCCAGTAGTATAGATAGAGACAGGGAAATAGCTTTCTTT. This translates into CASSIDRDREIAFF.

This clone was seen a handful of times. The chain joins TRBV5-1 to TRBJ2-7, with D perhaps TRBD1 or TRBD2 (5 bases each). The CDR3 runs to 13 residues. Germline V gives CDR1 SGHRS, CDR2 YFSETQ. V lost 0 bases and J lost 7, with 11 bases in between. Here the CDR3 DNA reads TGCGCCAGCAGCTTGGCCGGGGCTACGGAGCAGTACTTC. Its protein product is CASSLAGATEQYF. Complete variable domain (other parts from reference TRBV5-1 and TRBJ2-7): KAGVTQTPRYLIKTRGQQVTLSCSPISGHRSVSWYQQTPGQGLQFLFEYFSETQRNKGNFPGRFSGRQFSNSRSEMNVSTLELGDSALYLCASSLAGATEQYFGPGTRLTVT.

To note about this clone: The sample contains more than one DNA sequence encoding this CDR3. This chain uses TRBV6-5 with TRBJ1-6; 8 bases match TRBD1. V shed 0 bases, J shed 7 bases, and the junction held 2 bases outside the gene matches. Germline CDR1 and CDR2: MNHEY and SVGAGI. The CDR3 is 15 amino acids. The CDR3 here is CASSYSGTGNSPLHF. The DNA for the CDR3 is TGTGCCAGCAGTTACTCGGGGACAGGAAATTCACCCCTCCACTTT.

The chain couples TRBV5-1 to TRBJ1-2, with unresolved D. Trimming cost V 4 bases and J 2 bases, with 15 bases left between them. CDR3 size: 15 residues. The germline gives CDR1 SGHRS, CDR2 YFSETQ. DNA for the CDR3: TGCGCCAGCAGCGAGTCCCCGACGGGAAACTATGGCTACACCTTC. Protein product: CASSESPTGNYGYTF. The complete variable domain, with remaining parts taken from reference TRBV5-1 and TRBJ1-2, reads KAGVTQTPRYLIKTRGQQVTLSCSPISGHRSVSWYQQTPGQGLQFLFEYFSETQRNKGNFPGRFSGRQFSNSRSEMNVSTLELGDSALYLCASSESPTGNYGYTFGSGTRLTVV.

This clone was observed once. CDR3 coding DNA: TGCGCCAGCAGCTTGATGCTGGCCTCGGATACTGAAGCTTTCTTT. Protein sequence: CASSLMLASDTEAFF. The V and J genes are TRBV5-1 and TRBJ1-1, with D uncertain. Germline V gene lookup returns CDR1 SGHRS and CDR2 YFSETQ. The ends were cut back, 1 base at V and 5 bases at J, with 15 bases in the middle. The CDR3 spans 15 residues. Complete variable domain (other parts from reference TRBV5-1 and TRBJ1-1): KAGVTQTPRYLIKTRGQQVTLSCSPISGHRSVSWYQQTPGQGLQFLFEYFSETQRNKGNFPGRFSGRQFSNSRSEMNVSTLELGDSALYLCASSLMLASDTEAFFGQGTRLTVV.

The genes are TRBV4-3 and TRBJ2-7; 9 nucleotides match TRBD2. Germline V gene lookup returns CDR1 LGHNA and CDR2 YSLEER. V was clipped by 0 bases and J by 2 bases; unmatched bases: 5. There are 16 residues in the CDR3. The CDR3 loop is CASSQDETSGTYEQYF. The CDR3 DNA reads TGCGCCAGCAGCCAAGATGAGACTAGCGGAACCTACGAGCAGTACTTC.

The rearrangement links TRBV2 to TRBJ2-1; 9 bases align to TRBD1. This CDR3 contains 16 residues. Germline V lookup: CDR1 SNHLY, CDR2 FYNNEI. Trimming at V came to 6 bases and at J to 8 bases, leaving 14 bases not matched to a gene. Written as DNA, the CDR3 is TGTGCCAGCAGACCGGGACAGGGACGGTATGGCGATGAGCAGTTCTTC. The encoded protein is CASRPGQGRYGDEQFF.

The gene calls are TRBV21-1 and TRBJ2-2; the table's D call of TRBD2 was not tested on the DNA. TRBV21-1 is a pseudogene. The CDR3 spans 16 residues. The CDR3 region is CASSKELRANTGELFF. CDR3 DNA: TGTGCCAGCAGCAAGGAGCTGAGGGCTAACACCGGGGAGCTGTTTTTT.

The chain is built from TRBV5-1 and TRBJ1-4, with a tentative D call TRBD1 (5 bases). The CDR3 is 17 residues long. The germline V gene encodes CDR1 SGHRS and CDR2 YFSETQ. V lost 1 base and J lost 2, with 15 bases in between. CDR3 DNA sequence: TGCGCCAGCAGCTTGACCTTAGACGGGACCACTAATGAAAAACTGTTTTTT. This sequence encodes CASSLTLDGTTNEKLFF.

Only one count was recorded for this clone. This chain connects TRBV6-5 to TRBJ1-2, with D perhaps TRBD1 (6 bases). This CDR3 is 14 amino acids long. V was clipped by 3 bases and J by 7 bases, with 15 bases between them. In germline, CDR1 is MNHEY, CDR2 SVGAGI. The CDR3 spells CASSYSAGAGGYTF. As DNA, the CDR3 is TGTGCCAGCAGTTATTCGGCAGGGGCTGGTGGCTACACCTTC.

This clone has just a few counts. The chain employs TRBV4-1 and TRBJ1-5; 9 nucleotides line up with TRBD1. This CDR3 spans 15 amino acids. With V trimmed by 6 bases and J by 2 bases, 5 bases remained unmatched. CDR1 is MGHRA, CDR2 YSYEKL, per germline. CDR3 region: CASRERTGGNQPQHF. The CDR3 nucleotides are TGCGCCAGCAGAGAGAGGACAGGGGGCAATCAGCCCCAGCATTTT.

The chain has TRBV5-4 and TRBJ2-1; possible D gene TRBD2, 5 bases. Germline lookup yields CDR1 SGHNT and CDR2 YYREEE (reference sequence). Trimming cost V 4 bases and J 6 bases, with 17 bases left between them. The CDR3 consists of 15 residues. CDR3 sequence reads: CASSPGIAKINEQFF. The DNA for the CDR3 is TGTGCCAGCAGCCCGGGAATAGCTAAAATCAATGAGCAGTTCTTC.

The CDR3 nucleotides are TGTGCCACCAGCAGAGAACAGGGAGTATCACCCCTCCACTTT. Its translation: CATSREQGVSPLHF. The chain couples TRBV15 to TRBJ1-6, with a weak D call TRBD1 (6 bases). CDR3 length: 14 amino acids. Trimming cost V 0 bases and J 10 bases, with 10 bases left between them. Germline CDR1 is LNHNV and CDR2 is YYDKDF (reference sequence).

The chain uses TRBV7-2 and TRBJ2-3; TRBD1 agrees at 8 bases. The germline CDR1 and CDR2 sequences are SGHTA and FQGNSA. Trimming took 5 bases from V and 3 from J; bases not matched to a gene: 7. This CDR3 contains 15 residues. This chain's CDR3 is CASSLQTGETDTQYF. The CDR3 region has the DNA TGTGCCAGCAGCCTACAGACAGGGGAGACAGATACGCAGTATTTT.

The chain employs TRBV7-2 and TRBJ2-2, with TRBD2 matching over 10 bases. V shed 4 bases and J 6 bases; nucleotides not matched to a gene: 17. CDR1 is SGHTA and CDR2 is FQGNSA in the germline V gene. The CDR3 consists of 19 residues. Here the CDR3 DNA reads TGTGCCAGCAGCTCAAACTGGGGTAGCGGGAGGAGGTATTCCGGGGAGCTGTTTTTT. Its protein is CASSSNWGSGRRYSGELFF.